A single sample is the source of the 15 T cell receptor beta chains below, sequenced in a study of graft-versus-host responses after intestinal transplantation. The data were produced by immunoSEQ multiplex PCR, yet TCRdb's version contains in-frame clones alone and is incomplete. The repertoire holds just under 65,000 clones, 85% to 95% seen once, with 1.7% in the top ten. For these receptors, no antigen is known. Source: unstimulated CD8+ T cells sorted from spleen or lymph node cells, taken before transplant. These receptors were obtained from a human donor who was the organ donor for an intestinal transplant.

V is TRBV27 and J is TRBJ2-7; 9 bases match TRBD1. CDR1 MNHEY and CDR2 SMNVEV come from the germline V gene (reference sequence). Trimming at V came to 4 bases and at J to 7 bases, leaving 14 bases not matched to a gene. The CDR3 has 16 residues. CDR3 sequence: CASSSNRDRATREQYF. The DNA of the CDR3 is TGTGCCAGCAGTTCAAACCGGGACAGGGCTACGAGAGAGCAGTACTTC.

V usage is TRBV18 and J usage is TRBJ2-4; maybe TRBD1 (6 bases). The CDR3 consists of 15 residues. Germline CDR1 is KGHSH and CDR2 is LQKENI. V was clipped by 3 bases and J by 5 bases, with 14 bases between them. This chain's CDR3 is CASSPRGEGENIQYF. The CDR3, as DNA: TGTGCCAGCTCACCGAGGGGCGAGGGGGAAAACATTCAGTACTTC.

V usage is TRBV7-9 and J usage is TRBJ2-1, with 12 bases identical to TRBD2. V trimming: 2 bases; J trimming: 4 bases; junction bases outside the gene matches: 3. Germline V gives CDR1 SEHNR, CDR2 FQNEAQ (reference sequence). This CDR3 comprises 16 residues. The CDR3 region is CASSLSTSGRYNEQFF. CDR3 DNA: TGTGCCAGCAGCTTAAGCACTAGCGGGAGGTACAATGAGCAGTTCTTC.

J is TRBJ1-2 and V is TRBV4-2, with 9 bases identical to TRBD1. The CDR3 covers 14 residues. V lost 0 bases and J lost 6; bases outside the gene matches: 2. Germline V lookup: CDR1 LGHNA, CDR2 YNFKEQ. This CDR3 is CASSQEQGANGYTF. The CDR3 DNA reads TGTGCCAGCAGCCAAGAACAGGGGGCTAATGGCTACACCTTC.

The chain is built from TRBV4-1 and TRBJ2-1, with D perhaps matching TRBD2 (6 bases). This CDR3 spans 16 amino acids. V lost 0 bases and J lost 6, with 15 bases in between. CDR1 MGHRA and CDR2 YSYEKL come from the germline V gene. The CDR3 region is CASSQDIFGTGNEQFF. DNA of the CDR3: TGCGCCAGCAGCCAAGATATCTTCGGGACTGGCAATGAGCAGTTCTTC.

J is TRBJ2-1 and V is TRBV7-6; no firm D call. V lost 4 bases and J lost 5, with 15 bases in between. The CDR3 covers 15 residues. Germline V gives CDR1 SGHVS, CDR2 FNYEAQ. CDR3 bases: TGTGCCAGCAGCTACACTTCAGCGTTAAACAATGAGCAGTTCTTC. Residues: CASSYTSALNNEQFF.

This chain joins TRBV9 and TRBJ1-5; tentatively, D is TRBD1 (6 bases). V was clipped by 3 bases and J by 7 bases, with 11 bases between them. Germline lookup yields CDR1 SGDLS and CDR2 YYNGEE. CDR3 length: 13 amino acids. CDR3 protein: CASSARGGQPQHF. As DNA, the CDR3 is TGTGCCAGCAGCGCAAGGGGGGGCCAGCCCCAGCATTTT.

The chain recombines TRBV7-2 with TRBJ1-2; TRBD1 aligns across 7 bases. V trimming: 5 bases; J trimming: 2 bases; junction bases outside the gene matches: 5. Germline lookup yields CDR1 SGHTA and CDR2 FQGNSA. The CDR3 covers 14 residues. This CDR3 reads CASSEGTVNYGYTF. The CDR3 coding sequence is TGTGCCAGCAGCGAAGGGACAGTGAACTATGGCTACACCTTC.

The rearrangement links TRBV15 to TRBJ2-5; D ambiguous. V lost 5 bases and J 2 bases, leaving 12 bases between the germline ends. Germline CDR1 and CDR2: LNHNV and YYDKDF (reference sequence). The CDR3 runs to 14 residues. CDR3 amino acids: CATSVPGIQETQYF. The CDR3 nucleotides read TGTGCCACCAGCGTTCCGGGTATACAAGAGACCCAGTACTTC.

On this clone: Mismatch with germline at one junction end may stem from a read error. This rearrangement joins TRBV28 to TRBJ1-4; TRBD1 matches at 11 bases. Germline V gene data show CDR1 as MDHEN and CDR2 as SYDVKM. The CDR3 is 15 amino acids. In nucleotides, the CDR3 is TGTGCCAGGAGTTTGGGACAGGGGGAAGGGGAAAAACTGTTTTTT. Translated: CARSLGQGEGEKLFF.

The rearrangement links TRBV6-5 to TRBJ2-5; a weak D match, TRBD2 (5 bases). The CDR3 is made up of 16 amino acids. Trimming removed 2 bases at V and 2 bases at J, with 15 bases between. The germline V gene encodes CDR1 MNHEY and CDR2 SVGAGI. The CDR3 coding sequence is TGTGCCAGCAGTTACCTCTGGGGAGAAGGGCAAGAGACCCAGTACTTC. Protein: CASSYLWGEGQETQYF.

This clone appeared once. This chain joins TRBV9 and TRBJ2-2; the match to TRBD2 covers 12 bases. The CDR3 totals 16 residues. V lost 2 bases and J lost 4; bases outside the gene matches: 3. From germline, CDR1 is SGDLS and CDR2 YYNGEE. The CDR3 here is CASSVGTSGPTGELFF. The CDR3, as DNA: TGTGCCAGCAGCGTGGGGACTAGCGGGCCCACCGGGGAGCTGTTTTTT.

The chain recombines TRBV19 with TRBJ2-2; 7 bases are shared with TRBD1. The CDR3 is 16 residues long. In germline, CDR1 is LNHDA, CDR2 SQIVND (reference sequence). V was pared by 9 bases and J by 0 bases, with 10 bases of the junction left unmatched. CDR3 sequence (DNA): TGTGCCAGCAGGGACAGCAACATCGCGAACACCGGGGAGCTGTTTTTT. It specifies CASRDSNIANTGELFF.

In DNA form, the CDR3 reads TGTGCCAGCAGTGAAGCGCCTGGGACTAGCGGCGAGCAGTACTTC. The encoded protein is CASSEAPGTSGEQYF. The chain carries TRBV2 and TRBJ2-7; 11 bases are a match to TRBD2. CDR3 size: 15 residues. The trim removed 0 bases at V and 6 bases at J, leaving 4 bases unmatched. The germline V gene has CDR1 SNHLY and CDR2 FYNNEI.

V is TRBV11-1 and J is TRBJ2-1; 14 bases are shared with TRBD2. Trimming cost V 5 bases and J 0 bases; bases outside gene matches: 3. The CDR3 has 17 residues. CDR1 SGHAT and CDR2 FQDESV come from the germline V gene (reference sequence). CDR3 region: CASSDGTSGSSYNEQFF. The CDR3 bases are TGTGCCAGCAGCGACGGGACTAGCGGGAGCTCCTACAATGAGCAGTTCTTC.